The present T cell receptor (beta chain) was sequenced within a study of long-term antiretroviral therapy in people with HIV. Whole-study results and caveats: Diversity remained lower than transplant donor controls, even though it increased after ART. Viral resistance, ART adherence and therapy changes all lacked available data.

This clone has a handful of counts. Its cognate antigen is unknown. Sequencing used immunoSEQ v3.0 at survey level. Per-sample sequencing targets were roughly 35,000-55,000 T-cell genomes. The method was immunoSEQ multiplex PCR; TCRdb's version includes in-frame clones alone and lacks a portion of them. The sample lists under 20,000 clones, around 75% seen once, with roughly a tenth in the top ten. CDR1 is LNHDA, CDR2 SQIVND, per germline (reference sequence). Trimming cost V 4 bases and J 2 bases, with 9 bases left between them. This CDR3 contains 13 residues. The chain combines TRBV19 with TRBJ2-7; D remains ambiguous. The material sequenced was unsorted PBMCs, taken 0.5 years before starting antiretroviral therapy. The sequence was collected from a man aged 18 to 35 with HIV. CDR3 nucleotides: TGTGCCAGTAGTAATGGGGTTACCTACGAGCAGTACTTC. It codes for CASSNGVTYEQYF.